The table lists the clone carrying this T cell receptor beta chain with many counts. Its specificity is unknown. The sample belongs to a study of T cells in Graves' hyperthyroidism and ophthalmopathy. Patients affected by ophthalmopathy presented a Clinical Activity Score of at least 3, a NOSPECS grade of at least 4, and disease duration below 3 months. Around 9.9 ml of fresh peripheral blood supplied the PBMCs. Whole-study findings and limits: Researchers found most expanded thyroid clonotypes above 0.001 in blood as well.

Regions amplified from RNA transcripts were the TCR beta CDR3 regions. HTBI primers were the set used in a first-round RT-PCR of the TCR CDR3. Using its own MiXCR run on the multiplex PCR reads, TCRdb lists one record per CDR3 protein. The sample has about 380,000 distinct CDR3 sequences, approximately 18% seen once. The V and J ends lost 5 bases and 4 bases, in that order; junction bases with no gene match: 6. CDR1 is MDHEN, CDR2 SYDVKM, per germline. The CDR3 is 15 residues long. The TCR was taken from a man aged 18-30 years with Graves' ophthalmopathy. The chain has TRBV28 and TRBJ1-5; 9 bases match TRBD1. Sequences were obtained from blood. For the CDR3, the DNA is TGTGCCAGCAGTCATCGGACAGGGGCGAATCAGCCCCAGCATTTT. This translates into CASSHRTGANQPQHF.